The 4 T cell receptor beta chains below all came from one sample that was sequenced in a study of human T cells and chemical hapten exposure. TCRdb itself ran the RACE reads through MiXCR, one entry per CDR3 protein. The sample includes approximately 60,000 distinct CDR3 sequences, 8% to 13% of them seen just once. Regarding time point: patch test 3, about 24 weeks after DPC sensitization. Treatment of the sample: therapeutic diphenylcyclopropenone sensitization with weekly scalp DPC. The specimen comprised whole blood, sampled in connection with sensitization to the hapten diphenylcyclopropenone (DPC). These receptors originate from a woman aged 30 to 39 with alopecia areata. Some clones in this sample may be carry-over from other donors' samples.

The table lists this clonotype with a few counts. This chain uses TRBV5-4 with TRBJ1-4; weak D call: TRBD1 (5 bases). The CDR3 is made up of 15 amino acids. The germline V and J ends were trimmed by 5 bases and 11 bases, with 22 bases remaining between them. Looked up from germline, CDR1 is SGHNT and CDR2 is YYREEE (reference sequence). CDR3 in DNA: TGTGCCAGCAGTCGCGACCGGGGCCAAGGAGGGAAACTGTTTTTT. Its protein product is CASSRDRGQGGKLFF. The full variable domain, its missing parts supplied by reference TRBV5-4 and TRBJ1-4, is ETGVTQSPTHLIKTRGQQVTLRCSSQSGHNTVSWYQQALGQGPQFIFQYYREEENGRGNFPPRFSGLQFPNYSSELNVNALELDDSALYLCASSRDRGQGGKLFFGSGTQLSVL.

This clonotype was seen more than once but under ten times. CDR3 loop: CASSSPGTAQETQYF. The CDR3 nucleotides read TGTGCCAGCAGTTCCCCCGGGACTGCTCAAGAGACCCAGTACTTC. The chain combines TRBV27 with TRBJ2-5, with a weak D call TRBD2 (6 bases). The CDR3 consists of 15 residues. The V gene's germline CDR1 is MNHEY and CDR2 SMNVEV (reference sequence). V shed 4 bases and J shed 2 bases, with 14 bases lying between them.

Only a few counts were recorded for this clonotype. V and J are TRBV7-9 and TRBJ2-1; 11 bases map to TRBD1. V gave up 5 bases and J gave up 3 bases; unmatched junction bases: 3. CDR3 length equals 15 residues. The V gene's germline CDR1 is SEHNR and CDR2 FQNEAQ (reference sequence). CDR3 sequence: CASSPGQGVYNEQFF. The CDR3 coding sequence is TGTGCCAGCAGCCCGGGACAGGGGGTCTACAATGAGCAGTTCTTC. Together with reference TRBV7-9 and TRBJ2-1, the CDR3 gives the full variable domain: DTGVSQNPRHKITKRGQNVTFRCDPISEHNRLYWYRQTLGQGPEFLTYFQNEAQLEKSRLLSDRFSAERPKGSFSTLEIQRTEQGDSAMYLCASSPGQGVYNEQFFGPGTRLTVL.

The chain employs TRBV20-1 and TRBJ2-3; 14 bases are a match to TRBD2. V was pared by 3 bases and J by 2 bases, with 7 bases of the junction left unmatched. The CDR3 is made up of 17 amino acids. Germline values: CDR1 DFQATT, CDR2 SNEGSKA (reference sequence). For the CDR3, the DNA is TGCAGTGCTAGGAGTCCGGGACTAGCGGGGGCCACAGATACGCAGTATTTT. It codes for CSARSPGLAGATDTQYF.